The present entry profiles one TCR beta chain with its context. J was trimmed by 0 bases and V by 6 bases; bases with no gene match: 5. From germline, CDR1 is MNHEY and CDR2 SVGAGI. The CDR3 runs 15 residues. This specimen comes from a study of Ad26.COV2.S vaccination and SARS-CoV-2 variants. Treatment noted: around 19 received Ad26.COV2.S at low or high dose, single or two shots; roughly five received placebo; per-sample allocation not given. All samples were drawn on day 63, counting from the first vaccine or placebo injection. The table came from immunoSEQ multiplex PCR; TCRdb's copy has only in-frame clones and leaves some out. The table shows 300,000 to 400,000 clones, with approximately 90% occurring only once.

This TCR was sampled from a person between 18 and 60 years old who received the Ad26.COV2.S COVID-19 vaccine or a placebo. The V gene is TRBV6-5, the J gene TRBJ1-3, with 7 positions matching TRBD1. The sequencing here drew on peripheral blood, taken in a trial of Ad26.COV2.S vaccine versus placebo. The CDR3 nucleotides are TGTGCCAGCAGCTCGGACAGGTTCTCTGGAAACACCATATATTTT. Its protein is CASSSDRFSGNTIYF.